Presented here are 6 T cell receptor beta chains from one specimen sequenced in a study of T cell responses to AZD1222 COVID-19 vaccine. Method: immunoSEQ multiplex PCR; TCRdb's copy keeps in-frame clones and lacks some. Here the sample spans 95,000 to 130,000 clones, approximately 83% being singletons. Material: peripheral blood, obtained on day 0 of MenACWY control vaccination. The receptors shown here come from an adult in good health.

The table lists this clone with a few counts. The chain carries TRBV7-2 and TRBJ2-6; 7 bases are shared with TRBD1. This CDR3 spans 15 amino acids. The ends lost 5 bases at V and 0 bases at J; junction bases unmatched: 1. The V gene's germline CDR1 is SGHTA and CDR2 FQGNSA. CDR3 in amino acids: CASSGQVSGANVLTF. The CDR3 DNA sequence: TGTGCCAGCAGCGGACAGGTCTCTGGGGCCAACGTCCTGACTTTC.

This chain uses TRBV5-1 with TRBJ1-1, with D hard to call. Germline CDR1 SGHRS, CDR2 YFSETQ. This CDR3 is 15 amino acids long. Trimming cost V 0 bases and J 4 bases, with 13 bases left between them. For the CDR3, the DNA is TGCGCCAGCAGCTTGGATGGCCAGGACGGCACTGAAGCTTTCTTT. Amino acid sequence: CASSLDGQDGTEAFF.

The chain joins TRBV5-1 to TRBJ2-2; TRBD2 is a possible D gene (5 bases). The V gene lost 3 bases and the J gene lost 4 bases, with 16 bases spanning the gap. Germline V gives CDR1 SGHRS, CDR2 YFSETQ. This CDR3 contains 16 residues. This CDR3 is CASSSTTVAGTGELFF. The CDR3 DNA reads TGCGCCAGCAGCTCAACGACTGTCGCGGGCACCGGGGAGCTGTTTTTT. Together with reference TRBV5-1 and TRBJ2-2, the CDR3 gives the full variable domain: KAGVTQTPRYLIKTRGQQVTLSCSPISGHRSVSWYQQTPGQGLQFLFEYFSETQRNKGNFPGRFSGRQFSNSRSEMNVSTLELGDSALYLCASSSTTVAGTGELFFGEGSRLTVL.

This clone was seen a few times. This chain joins TRBV28 and TRBJ1-2, with 8 bases lining up with TRBD1. The germline V gene encodes CDR1 MDHEN and CDR2 SYDVKM. This CDR3 is 16 amino acids long. J gave up 4 bases and V 5 bases, and 12 bases lay outside the gene matches. The CDR3 loop reads CASSPQGQGSLYGYTF. In DNA, the CDR3 is TGTGCCAGCAGTCCCCAAGGACAGGGTTCCCTCTATGGCTACACCTTC.

In its sample, this clone was seen a few times. The genes are TRBV12-5 and TRBJ1-1; no reliable D call. The CDR3 has 11 amino acids. Germline CDR1 reads LGHNT; CDR2 reads FRNRAP. Trimming shortened V by 4 bases and J by 5 bases, and 5 bases separated the two germline ends. In nucleotides, the CDR3 is TGTGCTAGTGGTTCCGTTACTGAAGCTTTCTTT. Its translation: CASGSVTEAFF.

V and J are TRBV10-3 and TRBJ1-2; weak D call: TRBD1 (6 bases). Germline V gives CDR1 ENHRY, CDR2 SYGVKD. The CDR3 contains 13 residues. Deletions cut 4 bases from V and 8 bases from J, with 14 bases between. For the CDR3, the DNA is TGTGCCATCAGTGTCCGACAGGAAGAGGGCTACACCTTC. Protein sequence: CAISVRQEEGYTF.